This T cell receptor (beta chain) was profiled in a study of OX40 agonist ivuxolimab in advanced cancers. This clone turned up a few times. Clones were read by immunoSEQ multiplex PCR, and TCRdb kept only the in-frame ones, dropping some. The data show roughly 60,000 clones, with 85% to 95% seen just once and about 0.44% held by the top ten. CDR1 and CDR2 (germline): SGHTA, FQGNSA. The V and J ends lost 11 bases and 4 bases respectively, with 18 bases between them. The CDR3 length is 14 residues. The receptor comes from an adult with an advanced solid tumor such as melanoma, head and neck, liver or kidney cancer. The chain uses TRBV7-2 and TRBJ2-1; TRBD1 or TRBD2 may be the D gene (6 bases each). The sequencing used CD4+ or CD8+ T cells sorted from blood, collected in a trial of the OX40 agonist ivuxolimab. CDR3: CAVRGDTLYNEQFF. Written as DNA, the CDR3 is TGTGCCGTTAGGGGGGACACCCTTTACAATGAGCAGTTCTTC.